A single sample is the source of the 24 T cell receptor beta chains below, sequenced in a study of blood T cell repertoires in COVID-19. The method was immunoSEQ multiplex PCR; TCRdb's version includes in-frame clones alone and lacks a portion of them. This table has 250,000 to 350,000 clones, 70% to 90% appearing once. Sequenced material: PBMCs or T cells enriched from blood (not recorded which). The receptors derive from a woman aged 25 to 45 who had recovered from COVID-19.

The chain recombines TRBV15 with TRBJ2-2; D not resolved. Germline V gives CDR1 LNHNV, CDR2 YYDKDF (reference sequence). V was shortened by 0 bases and J by 6 bases, with 11 bases between the two germline ends. The CDR3 has 15 residues. CDR3 nucleotide sequence: TGTGCCACCAGCAGAGAAATTGAAGCTGCCGGGGAGCTGTTTTTT. It encodes CATSREIEAAGELFF.

V usage is TRBV6-2 or TRBV6-3 and J usage is TRBJ2-1, with 7 nucleotides matching TRBD1. Germline V gene data show CDR1 as MNHEY and CDR2 as SVGEGT. The CDR3 is 16 amino acids. The junction had 10 bases not matched to a gene; V was cut back by 4 bases and J by 4 bases. The DNA for the CDR3 is TGTGCCAGCAGTTCCACAGGGGAGCGAATTTACAATGAGCAGTTCTTC. Translating gives CASSSTGERIYNEQFF.

This clone was counted between two and nine times. V is TRBV28 and J is TRBJ1-2; weak D call: TRBD1 (5 bases). V lost 6 bases, J lost 1 base, and 15 bases lay in between. CDR1 MDHEN and CDR2 SYDVKM come from the germline V gene. This CDR3 has 15 amino acids. CDR3 residues: CASRLFQGGNYGYTF. CDR3 DNA: TGTGCCAGCAGGCTATTCCAGGGAGGTAACTATGGCTACACCTTC.

The chain carries TRBV21-1 and TRBJ2-1; TRBD2, the D gene given by the table, was not confirmed from the DNA. TRBV21-1 is tagged as a pseudogene. The CDR3 contains 12 residues. CDR3 sequence reads: CASSKFSNEQFF. The CDR3 region has the DNA TGTGCCAGCAGCAAATTCTCCAATGAGCAGTTCTTC.

J is TRBJ2-1 and V is TRBV28; 7 nucleotides align to TRBD2. The CDR3 contains 17 residues. With V trimmed by 6 bases and J by 3 bases, 14 bases remained unmatched. Germline V gene sequence: CDR1 MDHEN, CDR2 SYDVKM. As DNA, the CDR3 is TGTGCCAGCAGGACTAATGTGGGGGGGGGATACTACAATGAGCAGTTCTTC. Amino acids: CASRTNVGGGYYNEQFF.

The genes are TRBV11-2 and TRBJ1-4; D not certain. Trimming took off 3 bases at V and 0 bases at J, with 8 bases between the two ends. Germline CDR1 SGHAT, CDR2 FQNNGV. CDR3 size: 15 residues. The DNA for the CDR3 is TGTGCCAGCAGCTTGCGGCGTGCAACTAATGAAAAACTGTTTTTT. Protein: CASSLRRATNEKLFF.

The chain is built from TRBV28 and TRBJ2-3, with a possible D match to TRBD2 (6 bases). Trimming removed 3 bases from V and 0 bases from J, with 25 bases in between. There are 20 residues in the CDR3. Germline CDR1 reads MDHEN; CDR2 reads SYDVKM. The DNA of the CDR3 is TGTGCCAGCAGTTTCTGGCTAGCGTCGATTGCCGTTACTAGCACAGATACGCAGTATTTT. Protein: CASSFWLASIAVTSTDTQYF.

The rearrangement links TRBV19 to TRBJ2-1, with D tentatively TRBD1 (7 bases). CDR3 length equals 13 residues. Germline lookup yields CDR1 LNHDA and CDR2 SQIVND (reference sequence). V was trimmed by 3 bases and J by 7 bases, leaving 10 bases between them. The CDR3, as DNA: TGTGCCAGTAGTATGTCAGGGGGGAATGAGCAGTTCTTC. Translation gives CASSMSGGNEQFF.

This sequence joins TRBV5-4 and TRBJ2-2; the D is unclear. Germline V gene data show CDR1 as SGHNT and CDR2 as YYREEE (reference sequence). Trimming took 1 base from V and 6 from J, leaving 7 bases between them. The CDR3 length is 13 residues. This chain's CDR3 is CASSLSSPGELFF. The CDR3 nucleotides are TGTGCCAGCAGCTTGTCTTCTCCCGGGGAGCTGTTTTTT. Full variable domain (rest looked up from reference TRBV5-4 and TRBJ2-2): ETGVTQSPTHLIKTRGQQVTLRCSSQSGHNTVSWYQQALGQGPQFIFQYYREEENGRGNFPPRFSGLQFPNYSSELNVNALELDDSALYLCASSLSSPGELFFGEGSRLTVL.

This clone was picked up one time. The chain combines TRBV6-5 with TRBJ2-1; D gene ambiguous. This CDR3 spans 15 amino acids. The ends were cut back, 4 bases at V and 5 bases at J, with 15 bases in the middle. Germline V gene data show CDR1 as MNHEY and CDR2 as SVGAGI. The CDR3 reads CASSSRVEINNEQFF. The CDR3 bases are TGTGCCAGCAGTTCAAGAGTGGAGATCAACAATGAGCAGTTCTTC.

This clone has just a few counts. The chain uses TRBV2 and TRBJ1-2; the D gene is possibly TRBD1 (6 bases). V gave up 5 bases and J gave up 1 base, with 14 bases separating them. The CDR3 loop spans 15 amino acids. Germline V CDR1 and CDR2: SNHLY, FYNNEI. CDR3 residues: CASSSKTGYNYGYTF. For the CDR3, the DNA is TGTGCCAGCAGTTCTAAGACAGGTTATAACTATGGCTACACCTTC.

About this clone itself: This CDR3 is also generated by other DNA sequences in the sample. The chain uses TRBV18 and TRBJ2-7; 9 nucleotides align to TRBD1. V was pared by 2 bases and J by 2 bases, with 1 base of the junction left unmatched. CDR1 and CDR2 (germline): KGHSH, LQKENI. CDR3 length: 14 amino acids. The CDR3 sequence: CASSPGTGPYEQYF. Here the CDR3 DNA reads TGTGCCAGCTCACCAGGGACAGGGCCCTACGAGCAGTACTTC. The full variable domain, its missing parts supplied by reference TRBV18 and TRBJ2-7, is NAGVMQNPRHLVRRRGQEARLRCSPMKGHSHVYWYRQLPEEGLKFMVYLQKENIIDESGMPKERFSAEFPKEGPSILRIQQVVRGDSAAYFCASSPGTGPYEQYFGPGTRLTVT.

V gene TRBV7-7 combines with J gene TRBJ2-7; 9 bases map to TRBD2. The junction had 2 bases not matched to a gene; V was cut back by 1 base and J by 1 base. CDR1 is SSHAT, CDR2 FNYEAQ, per germline (reference sequence). The CDR3 runs 15 residues. CDR3 protein: CASSLGTSASYEQYF. The CDR3 DNA is TGTGCCAGCAGCTTAGGGACTAGCGCTTCCTACGAGCAGTACTTC.

The rearrangement links TRBV10-2 to TRBJ1-6; no clear D gene. Per the germline V gene, CDR1 is WSHSY and CDR2 is SAAADI. The CDR3 is made up of 13 amino acids. With 1 base removed from V and 4 bases from J, the gap between germline ends came to 2 bases. CDR3 sequence reads: CASSELYNSPLHF. CDR3 DNA sequence: TGCGCCAGCAGTGAGTTATATAATTCACCCCTCCACTTT.

The rearrangement uses TRBV30 and TRBJ1-2; D remains unclear. Germline-derived CDR1 and CDR2 are GTSNPN and SVGIG (reference sequence). CDR3 size: 13 residues. V was pared by 2 bases and J by 3 bases, with 10 bases between. In DNA form, the CDR3 reads TGTGCCTGGAGTCCCGGGATGGACTATGGCTACACCTTC. Encoded protein: CAWSPGMDYGYTF.

This chain joins TRBV12-3 or TRBV12-4 and TRBJ2-7, with D maybe TRBD2 (6 bases). Trimming shortened V by 9 bases and J by 6 bases, and 12 bases separated the two germline ends. CDR3 size: 11 residues. CDR3 loop: CASGQGGEQYF. For the CDR3, the DNA is TGTGCCAGTGGGCAGGGAGGCGAGCAGTACTTC.

Only one count was recorded for this clone. Different DNA sequences within this sample yield the same CDR3. CDR3 sequence (DNA): TGTGCCAGCAGCCCCTTTTCTCCCAGCGGGGGATACAATGAGCAGTTCTTC. It translates to CASSPFSPSGGYNEQFF. The J gene is TRBJ2-1, the V gene TRBV3-1 (or the pseudogene TRBV3-2), with 8 bases matching TRBD2. Germline V CDR1 and CDR2: LGHDT, YNNKEL (reference sequence). Trimming took 4 bases from V and 4 from J; bases not matched to a gene: 12. This CDR3 region has 17 residues.

This chain uses TRBV11-3 with TRBJ1-4; TRBD1 aligns across 10 bases. The CDR3 sequence is 21 residues long. Germline V lookup: CDR1 SGHNT, CDR2 YENEEA. Trimming cost V 0 bases and J 0 bases; bases outside gene matches: 13. In nucleotides, the CDR3 is TGTGCCAGCAGCTTAGAGTCGAAGGCGAGGGACAGGGGATCAACTAATGAAAAACTGTTTTTT. This encodes CASSLESKARDRGSTNEKLFF.

The genes are TRBV2 and TRBJ2-1; TRBD2 matches 8 bases. Germline CDR1 is SNHLY and CDR2 is FYNNEI. The V and J ends lost 5 bases and 6 bases, in that order; junction bases with no gene match: 15. This CDR3 is built from 17 residues. The CDR3 here is CASSPLAGLSTSNEQFF. The CDR3 DNA reads TGTGCCAGCAGTCCTCTAGCGGGTTTAAGTACGTCCAATGAGCAGTTCTTC.

The V call is TRBV29-1, the J call TRBJ1-2; tentative D call: TRBD1 (5 bases). The V gene's germline CDR1 is SQVTM and CDR2 ANQGSEA. This CDR3 has 14 amino acids. Trimming took off 5 bases at V and 8 bases at J, with 21 bases between the two ends. The CDR3 sequence is CSVSSRQTPEGYTF. CDR3 nucleotides: TGCAGCGTTAGTTCCAGACAGACCCCGGAGGGCTACACCTTC. The full variable domain, in which reference TRBV29-1 and TRBJ1-2 provide the parts outside the CDR3, is SAVISQKPSRDICQRGTSLTIQCQVDSQVTMMFWYRQQPGQSLTLIATANQGSEATYESGFVIDKFPISRPNLTFSTLTVSNMSPEDSSIYLCSVSSRQTPEGYTFGSGTRLTVV.

The chain uses TRBV2 and TRBJ2-7, with 10 nucleotides matching TRBD1. The V and J ends lost 5 bases and 2 bases, in that order; junction bases with no gene match: 3. The CDR3 contains 14 residues. Germline assignment: CDR1 SNHLY and CDR2 FYNNEI. This CDR3 is CASSPGQGPYEQYF. Written as DNA, the CDR3 is TGTGCCAGCAGTCCGGGACAGGGGCCCTACGAGCAGTACTTC.

This chain uses TRBV7-8 with TRBJ2-1; 8 nucleotides align to TRBD2. The CDR3 loop spans 15 amino acids. J lost 6 bases, V lost 3 bases, and 7 bases had no gene match. CDR1 SGHVS and CDR2 FQNEAQ come from the germline V gene. The CDR3 bases are TGTGCCAGCAGCTTGTTAACGGGAGGGCCCAATGAGCAGTTCTTC. This sequence encodes CASSLLTGGPNEQFF.

This rearrangement joins TRBV2 to TRBJ1-5; no clear D gene. V dropped 10 bases and J dropped 8 bases, with 18 bases sitting between them. CDR1 SNHLY and CDR2 FYNNEI come from the germline V gene. The CDR3 is made up of 13 amino acids. The CDR3 DNA sequence: TGTGCCACCCGGCAACAACACCGGGAGCCCCAGCATTTT. Encoded protein: CATRQQHREPQHF.

The chain is built from TRBV10-3 and TRBJ1-4, with D perhaps matching TRBD1 (5 bases). The CDR3 contains 15 residues. Germline V lookup: CDR1 ENHRY, CDR2 SYGVKD. Trimming left V 10 bases short and J 7 bases short, with 22 bases between. This chain's CDR3 is CATMEEGMGGEKLFF. CDR3 DNA sequence: TGTGCCACCATGGAAGAGGGGATGGGGGGTGAAAAACTGTTTTTT.